This TCR beta chain was captured in a study of tumor-infiltrating lymphocytes in primary liver carcinoma. As for the study in general: These patients were men and women whose ages were 30 to 69 years. With diameters of roughly 4 to 11 cm, tumors were stage T1-T3 N0M0. Study observations and caveats: Overlap in tumor-adjacent and tumor-blood pairs fell below that of tumor region pairs.

This clonotype was seen only once. Its antigen is currently unknown. Co-extracted RNA and DNA came from around 18-30 mg of unsorted bulk tissue. Surgeons resected the patients' primary liver carcinomas. Germline CDR1 SGHAT, CDR2 FQNNGV. This CDR3 comprises 15 residues. V trimming: 4 bases; J trimming: 10 bases; junction bases outside the gene matches: 12. TCR beta cDNA was prepared out of about 530 ng total RNA by means of a constant-region primer. Three-round nested multiplex PCR performed with slightly modified ARM-PCR produced the TCR beta libraries. The study ran its first two PCR rounds for around 9 cycles each, using TRBV1-TRBV30 forward primers and a C-beta reverse primer. Via MiXCR, TCRdb re-called the multiplex PCR reads, giving one row per CDR3 protein. Of 84,000 or so distinct CDR3 sequences listed, roughly 72% are singletons.

The source material was liver tumor tissue from sampling region 1. The subset is: tumor region T1, superior pole. This receptor was identified in a man in his forties with primary liver carcinoma and hepatitis B virus infection. The chain joins TRBV11-2 to TRBJ2-3; 9 nucleotides align to TRBD1. CDR3 sequence reads: CASSSRTGAMDAQYF. For the CDR3, the DNA is TGTGCCAGCAGCTCCCGGACAGGGGCCATGGATGCGCAGTATTTT.